These T cell receptor beta chains were read from a single sample in a study of CD8+CD57+ T cells in acquired aplastic anemia. Each CDR3 protein is one row after TCRdb ran MiXCR on the reads. The profile shows 200,000 to 300,000 distinct CDR3 sequences, 82% of them singletons. The source material was sorted CD4+, CD8+, or CD8+CD57+ T cells (not recorded which) from PBMCs. Receptor source: a human donor with aplastic anemia. CDR3s include the opening cysteine and the closing phenylalanine or tryptophan.

CDR3aa: CASSEWRIWSDTQYF
v_gene: TRBV25-1
j_gene: TRBJ2-3

CDR3aa: CASSVAGTSGSNEQFF
v_gene: TRBV9
j_gene: TRBJ2-1

CDR3aa: CASSFQRSGAGDEYF
v_gene: TRBV7-9
j_gene: TRBJ2-3

CDR3aa: CASSLGIEGENMEAFF
v_gene: TRBV7-7
j_gene: TRBJ1-1

CDR3aa: CAISMDKGLGEQFF
v_gene: TRBV10-3
j_gene: TRBJ2-1

CDR3aa: CATSDHDSMNEQFF
v_gene: TRBV24-1
j_gene: TRBJ2-1

CDR3aa: CASSFDPTGNTEAFF
v_gene: TRBV7-8
j_gene: TRBJ1-1

CDR3aa: CASSPGRGHPPLPQYF
v_gene: TRBV7-6
j_gene: TRBJ2-3

CDR3aa: CSASSWERKTDTQYF
v_gene: TRBV20-1
j_gene: TRBJ2-3

CDR3aa: CASRADSTDSPYF
v_gene: TRBV7-2
j_gene: TRBJ2-3

CDR3aa: CATSDPDRVGGYTF
v_gene: TRBV24-1
j_gene: TRBJ1-2

CDR3aa: CAGSRAGGPVTQYF
v_gene: TRBV7-8
j_gene: TRBJ2-3

CDR3aa: CASSPRRAGGYEQFF
v_gene: TRBV5-6
j_gene: TRBJ2-1

CDR3aa: CASSLGSYNEPHHF
v_gene: TRBV7-6
j_gene: TRBJ2-3

CDR3aa: CASSGPGPNGQFF
v_gene: TRBV9
j_gene: TRBJ2-1

CDR3aa: CASSQKGAHEPQF
v_gene: TRBV7-9
j_gene: TRBJ2-7

CDR3aa: CASSVGGRPNQYF
v_gene: TRBV7-8
j_gene: TRBJ2-3

CDR3aa: CASSFPSNYGYTF
v_gene: TRBV7-9
j_gene: TRBJ1-2

CDR3aa: CSATQGAGANVLTF
v_gene: TRBV20-1
j_gene: TRBJ2-6

CDR3aa: CASSLERAITDTQYF
v_gene: TRBV5-5
j_gene: TRBJ2-3

CDR3aa: CATSVGTGIGYEQYF
v_gene: TRBV15
j_gene: TRBJ2-7

CDR3aa: CASSREANAVEHFLTF
v_gene: TRBV7-3
j_gene: TRBJ2-6

CDR3aa: CASSLGPDTQYFAFF
v_gene: TRBV9
j_gene: TRBJ1-1

CDR3aa: CASSESGTSNYEQYF
v_gene: TRBV19
j_gene: TRBJ2-7

CDR3aa: CAISYAGDIQCFDNEQFF
v_gene: TRBV9
j_gene: TRBJ2-1

CDR3aa: CASSLQGIHEQFF
v_gene: TRBV6-4
j_gene: TRBJ2-1

CDR3aa: CAYEVEAYQEIQYYTF
v_gene: TRBV7-9
j_gene: TRBJ1-2

CDR3aa: CSVSREFNTGAFF
v_gene: TRBV29-1
j_gene: TRBJ1-1

CDR3aa: CATSDVRAGNQPQHF
v_gene: TRBV24-1
j_gene: TRBJ1-5

CDR3aa: CASSLWQGASEQYF
v_gene: TRBV14
j_gene: TRBJ2-7

CDR3aa: CASSFHTYDNEHFF
v_gene: TRBV7-8
j_gene: TRBJ2-1

CDR3aa: CASRRANYGYTF
v_gene: TRBV10-1
j_gene: TRBJ1-2

CDR3aa: CASSAVAETDTQYF
v_gene: TRBV11-3
j_gene: TRBJ2-3

CDR3aa: CASSLGGRQPQQFF
v_gene: TRBV7-2
j_gene: TRBJ2-3

CDR3aa: CASSLAKRGNYNEEQYF
v_gene: TRBV7-3
j_gene: TRBJ2-7

CDR3aa: CASSDRDSSYEQYF
v_gene: TRBV2
j_gene: TRBJ2-7

CDR3aa: CGTRDKHGTGELFF
v_gene: TRBV24-1
j_gene: TRBJ2-2

CDR3aa: CASSGNIQYF
v_gene: TRBV9
j_gene: TRBJ2-4